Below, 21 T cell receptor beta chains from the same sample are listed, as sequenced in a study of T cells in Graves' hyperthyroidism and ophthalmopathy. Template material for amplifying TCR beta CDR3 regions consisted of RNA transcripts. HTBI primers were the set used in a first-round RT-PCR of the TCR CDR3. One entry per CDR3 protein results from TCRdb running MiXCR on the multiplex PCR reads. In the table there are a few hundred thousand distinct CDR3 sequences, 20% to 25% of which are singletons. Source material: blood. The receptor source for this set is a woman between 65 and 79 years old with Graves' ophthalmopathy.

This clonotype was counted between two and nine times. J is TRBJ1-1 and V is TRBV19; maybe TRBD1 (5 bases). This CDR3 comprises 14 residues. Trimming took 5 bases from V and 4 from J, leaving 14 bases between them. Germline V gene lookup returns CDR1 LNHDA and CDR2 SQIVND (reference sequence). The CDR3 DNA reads TGTGCCAGTAGTCAAGGGGTACGTCGCACTGAAGCTTTCTTT. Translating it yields CASSQGVRRTEAFF.

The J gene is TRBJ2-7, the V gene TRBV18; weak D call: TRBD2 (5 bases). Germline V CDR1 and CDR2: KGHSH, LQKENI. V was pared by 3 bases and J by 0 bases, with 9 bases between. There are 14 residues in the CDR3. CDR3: CASSPSGTSYEQYF. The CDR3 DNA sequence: TGTGCCAGCTCACCGAGCGGAACCTCCTACGAGCAGTACTTC.

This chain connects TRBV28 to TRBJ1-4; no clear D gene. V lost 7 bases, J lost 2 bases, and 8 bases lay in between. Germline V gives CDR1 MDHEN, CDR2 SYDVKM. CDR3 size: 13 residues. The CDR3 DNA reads TGTGCCAGCAACGGGGTGACTAATGAAAAACTGTTTTTT. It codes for CASNGVTNEKLFF. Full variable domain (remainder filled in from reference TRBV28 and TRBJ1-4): DVKVTQSSRYLVKRTGEKVFLECVQDMDHENMFWYRQDPGLGLRLIYFSYDVKMKEKGDIPEGYSVSREKKERFSLILESASTNQTSMYLCASNGVTNEKLFFGSGTQLSVL.

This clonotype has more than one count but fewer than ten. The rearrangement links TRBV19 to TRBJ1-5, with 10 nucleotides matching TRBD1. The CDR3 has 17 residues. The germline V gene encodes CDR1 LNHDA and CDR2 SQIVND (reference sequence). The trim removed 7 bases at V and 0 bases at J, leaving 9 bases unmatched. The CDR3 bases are TGTGCCAGTAAGACAGGGGGCCTAAGCCATAGCAATCAGCCCCAGCATTTT. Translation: CASKTGGLSHSNQPQHF.

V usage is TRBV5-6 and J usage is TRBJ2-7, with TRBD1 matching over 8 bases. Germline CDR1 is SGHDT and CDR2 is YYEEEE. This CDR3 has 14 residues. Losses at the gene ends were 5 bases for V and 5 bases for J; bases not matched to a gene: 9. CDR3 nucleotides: TGTGCCAGCAGTCGTTTAGGACAGGGAGACGAGCAGTACTTC. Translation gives CASSRLGQGDEQYF.

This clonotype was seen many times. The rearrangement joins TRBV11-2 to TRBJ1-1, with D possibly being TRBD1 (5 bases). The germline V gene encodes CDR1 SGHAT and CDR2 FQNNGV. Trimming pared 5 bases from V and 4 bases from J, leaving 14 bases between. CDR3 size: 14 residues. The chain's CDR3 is CASSTPSQGTEAFF. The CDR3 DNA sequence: TGTGCCAGCAGCACCCCATCCCAGGGCACTGAAGCTTTCTTT.

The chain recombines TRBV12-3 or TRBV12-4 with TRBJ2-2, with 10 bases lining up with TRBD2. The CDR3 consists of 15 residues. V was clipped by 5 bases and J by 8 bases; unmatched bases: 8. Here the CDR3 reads CASSIGLAVLGELFF. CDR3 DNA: TGTGCCAGCAGTATCGGACTAGCGGTTTTAGGGGAGCTGTTTTTT.

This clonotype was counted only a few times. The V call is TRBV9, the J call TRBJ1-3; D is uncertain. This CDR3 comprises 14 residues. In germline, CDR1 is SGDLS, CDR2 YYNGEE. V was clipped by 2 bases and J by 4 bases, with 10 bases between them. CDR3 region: CASSVEGTGNTIYF. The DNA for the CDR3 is TGTGCCAGCAGCGTGGAGGGAACGGGAAACACCATATATTTT.

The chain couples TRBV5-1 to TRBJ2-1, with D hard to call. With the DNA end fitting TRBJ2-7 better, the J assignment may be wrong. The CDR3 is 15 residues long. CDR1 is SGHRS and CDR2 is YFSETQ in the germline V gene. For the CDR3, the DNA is TGCGCCAGCAGCTACAGACCGACCTCCTACAATGAGCAGTACTTC. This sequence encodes CASSYRPTSYNEQYF.

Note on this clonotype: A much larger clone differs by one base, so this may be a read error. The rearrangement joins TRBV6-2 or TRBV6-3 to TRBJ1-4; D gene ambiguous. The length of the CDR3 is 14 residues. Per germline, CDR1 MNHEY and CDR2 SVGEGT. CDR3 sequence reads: CAGSVTATNEKLFF. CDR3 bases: TGTGCCGGCAGCGTAACTGCAACTAATGAAAAACTGTTTTTT.

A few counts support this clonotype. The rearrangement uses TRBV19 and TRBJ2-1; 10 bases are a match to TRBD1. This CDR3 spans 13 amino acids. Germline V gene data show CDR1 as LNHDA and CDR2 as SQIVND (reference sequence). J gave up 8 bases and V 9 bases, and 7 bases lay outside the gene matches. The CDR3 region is CARLKTGGDEQFF. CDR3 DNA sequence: TGTGCCAGACTTAAGACAGGGGGCGATGAGCAGTTCTTC.

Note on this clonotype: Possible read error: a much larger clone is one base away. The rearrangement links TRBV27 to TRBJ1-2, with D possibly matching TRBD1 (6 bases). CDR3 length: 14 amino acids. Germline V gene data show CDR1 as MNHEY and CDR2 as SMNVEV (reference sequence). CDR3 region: CASSRTGPGYSYTF. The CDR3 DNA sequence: TGTGCCAGCAGTCGAACAGGGCCGGGCTATAGCTACACCTTC.

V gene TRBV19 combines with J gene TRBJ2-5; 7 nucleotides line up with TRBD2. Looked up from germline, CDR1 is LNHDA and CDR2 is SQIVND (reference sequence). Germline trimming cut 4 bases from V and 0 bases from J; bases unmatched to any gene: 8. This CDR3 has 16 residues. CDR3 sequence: CASSKAGASYQETQYF. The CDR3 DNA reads TGTGCCAGTAGTAAGGCGGGAGCCTCGTACCAAGAGACCCAGTACTTC.

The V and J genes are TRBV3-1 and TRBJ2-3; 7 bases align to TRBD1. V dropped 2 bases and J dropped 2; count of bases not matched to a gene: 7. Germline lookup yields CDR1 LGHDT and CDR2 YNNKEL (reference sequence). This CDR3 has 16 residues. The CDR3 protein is CASSQKGQTLTDTQYF. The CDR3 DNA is TGTGCCAGCAGCCAAAAGGGACAGACCCTCACAGATACGCAGTATTTT.

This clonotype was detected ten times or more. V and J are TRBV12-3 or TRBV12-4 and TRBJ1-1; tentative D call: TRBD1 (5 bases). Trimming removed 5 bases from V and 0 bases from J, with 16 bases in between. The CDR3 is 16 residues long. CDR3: CASSPLGGGMNTEAFF. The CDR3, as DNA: TGTGCCAGCAGTCCCCTGGGGGGAGGCATGAACACTGAAGCTTTCTTT.

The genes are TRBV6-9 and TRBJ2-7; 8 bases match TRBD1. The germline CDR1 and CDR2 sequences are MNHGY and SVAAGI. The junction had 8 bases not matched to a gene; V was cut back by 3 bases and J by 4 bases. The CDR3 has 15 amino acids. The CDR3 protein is CASSYQTGERYEQYF. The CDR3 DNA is TGTGCCAGCAGTTACCAGACAGGGGAGAGATACGAGCAGTACTTC.

CDR3 region: CASSEGRGSVSPLHF. CDR3 DNA sequence: TGTGCCAGCTCCGAGGGAAGGGGGTCGGTTTCACCCCTCCACTTT. The chain recombines TRBV2 with TRBJ1-6, with D perhaps matching TRBD1 (6 bases). The CDR3 has 15 residues. The V and J ends lost 8 bases and 9 bases respectively, with 20 bases between them. CDR1 and CDR2 (germline): SNHLY, FYNNEI.

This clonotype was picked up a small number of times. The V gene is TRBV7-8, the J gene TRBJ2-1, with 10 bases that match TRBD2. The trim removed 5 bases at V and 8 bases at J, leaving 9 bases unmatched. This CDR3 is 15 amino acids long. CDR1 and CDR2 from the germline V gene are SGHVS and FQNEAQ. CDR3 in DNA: TGTGCCAGCAGCCTTAGCGGGGGGAAGGTTGATGAGCAGTTCTTC. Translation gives CASSLSGGKVDEQFF.

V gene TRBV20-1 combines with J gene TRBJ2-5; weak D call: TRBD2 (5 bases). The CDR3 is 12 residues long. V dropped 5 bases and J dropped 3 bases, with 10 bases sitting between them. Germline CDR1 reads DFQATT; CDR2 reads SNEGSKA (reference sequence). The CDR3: CSASDGEETQYF. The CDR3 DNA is TGCAGTGCTTCCGACGGGGAAGAGACCCAGTACTTC.

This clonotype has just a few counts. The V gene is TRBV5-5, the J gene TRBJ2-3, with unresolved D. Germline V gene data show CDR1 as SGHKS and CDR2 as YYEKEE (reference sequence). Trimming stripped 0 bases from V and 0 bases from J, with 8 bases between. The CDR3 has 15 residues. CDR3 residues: CASSLVQRSTDTQYF. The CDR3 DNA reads TGTGCCAGCAGCTTGGTCCAGCGTAGCACAGATACGCAGTATTTT.

Here the CDR3 reads CASRRLGGGELFF. Here the CDR3 DNA reads TGTGCCAGCAGACGACTAGGGGGCGGGGAGCTGTTTTTT. The chain couples TRBV5-5 to TRBJ2-2; TRBD1 or TRBD2 may be the D gene (6 bases each). The CDR3 covers 13 residues. V lost 5 bases, J lost 7 bases, and 12 bases lay in between. Germline V lookup: CDR1 SGHKS, CDR2 YYEKEE (reference sequence).